A single sample is the source of the 14 T cell receptor beta chains below, sequenced in a study of identical twins. TCRdb recomputed calls from the 5' RACE reads with MiXCR, one row per CDR3 protein. Among 450,000 to 600,000 distinct CDR3 sequences, 20% to 25% were seen once, and the ten largest hold approximately 0.52%. These same records also appear under a second study, on yellow fever vaccine responses in identical twins.

Material for sequencing was CD4+ T cells sorted from blood. These receptors all come from a woman under 30 in good health.

The V call is TRBV12-3 or TRBV12-4, the J call TRBJ2-2; D may be TRBD2 (5 bases). The length of the CDR3 is 15 residues. Trimming took 6 bases from V and 4 from J, leaving 15 bases between them. In nucleotides, the CDR3 is TGTGCCAGCAGCTATGAGGTGGGAGTCACCGGGGAGCTGTTTTTT. Its protein product is CASSYEVGVTGELFF.

This clonotype showed up just a few times. The chain uses TRBV19 and TRBJ2-5; D is ambiguous. The length of the CDR3 is 14 residues. Germline V gene sequence: CDR1 LNHDA, CDR2 SQIVND (reference sequence). V was clipped by 5 bases and J by 1 base, with 11 bases between them. The DNA of the CDR3 is TGTGCCAGTAGTCCCCCTTATCGCCAAGAGACCCAGTACTTC. Encoded protein: CASSPPYRQETQYF.

The chain links TRBV9 to TRBJ2-5; 9 bases map to TRBD2. This CDR3 comprises 15 residues. Trimming cost V 0 bases and J 5 bases; bases outside gene matches: 5. Germline V gene data show CDR1 as SGDLS and CDR2 as YYNGEE. CDR3 in amino acids: CASSVGGTSIETQYF. In DNA form, the CDR3 reads TGTGCCAGCAGCGTAGGAGGGACTAGCATTGAGACCCAGTACTTC.

This clonotype was seen only a few times. The chain links TRBV3-1 to TRBJ2-1; either TRBD1 or TRBD2 may fit D (5 bases each). CDR1 is LGHDT and CDR2 is YNNKEL in the germline V gene (reference sequence). The length of the CDR3 is 13 residues. Deletions cut 6 bases from V and 4 bases from J, with 10 bases between. In nucleotides, the CDR3 is TGTGCCAGCAGGAGGGGATTTTACAATGAGCAGTTCTTC. The encoded protein is CASRRGFYNEQFF.

The rearrangement joins TRBV6-4 to TRBJ2-1; TRBD2 matches at 10 bases. This CDR3 has 15 amino acids. V shed 2 bases and J 14 bases; nucleotides not matched to a gene: 12. In germline, CDR1 is MRHNA, CDR2 SNTAGT. CDR3 residues: CASSDAASGSLWKFF. CDR3 DNA: TGTGCCAGCAGTGACGCGGCTAGCGGGAGCCTTTGGAAGTTCTTC.

This clonotype was seen more than once but under ten times. This sequence joins TRBV20-1 and TRBJ2-1; 8 bases fit TRBD2. The junction had 6 bases not matched to a gene; V was cut back by 7 bases and J by 4 bases. CDR1 is DFQATT, CDR2 SNEGSKA, per germline (reference sequence). CDR3 length: 13 residues. In DNA form, the CDR3 reads TGCAGTGTACGGGGGGGCTCATACAATGAGCAGTTCTTC. Residues: CSVRGGSYNEQFF.

The chain has TRBV5-1 and TRBJ2-1; 9 bases match TRBD1. Losses at the gene ends were 4 bases for V and 7 bases for J; bases not matched to a gene: 6. Germline CDR1 reads SGHRS; CDR2 reads YFSETQ. This CDR3 is 14 amino acids long. This CDR3 reads CASSTGTGTNEQFF. The CDR3 DNA follows: TGCGCCAGCAGCACCGGGACAGGGACAAATGAGCAGTTCTTC.

This clonotype was counted a few times. The V call is TRBV20-1, the J call TRBJ2-7; the D gene could be TRBD1 or TRBD2 (5 bases each). Germline V gives CDR1 DFQATT, CDR2 SNEGSKA (reference sequence). This CDR3 has 12 residues. The germline V and J ends were trimmed by 3 bases and 3 bases, with 9 bases remaining between them. The DNA of the CDR3 is TGCAGTGCTAGGGGACCATTCTACGAGCAGTACGTC. Translation gives CSARGPFYEQYV.

The table lists this clonotype with a few counts. Here the CDR3 reads CSAASPTLNNEQFF. The CDR3 coding sequence is TGCAGTGCTGCAAGTCCCACCCTGAACAATGAGCAGTTCTTC. The V and J genes are TRBV20-1 and TRBJ2-1, with unresolved D. This CDR3 spans 14 amino acids. Trimming removed 5 bases at V and 5 bases at J, with 16 bases between. CDR1 is DFQATT, CDR2 SNEGSKA, per germline (reference sequence).

This chain connects TRBV7-8 to TRBJ2-2; D possibly corresponds to TRBD1 (5 bases). This CDR3 spans 17 amino acids. Trimming shortened V by 4 bases and J by 6 bases, and 21 bases separated the two germline ends. CDR1 is SGHVS and CDR2 is FQNEAQ in the germline V gene. CDR3 DNA: TGTGCCAGCAGCTCCACCATCTCGCTTAGGGGATCCGGGGAGCTGTTTTTT. Translating it yields CASSSTISLRGSGELFF.

The chain uses TRBV6-1 and TRBJ2-5, with 11 bases fitting TRBD2. In germline, CDR1 is MNHNS, CDR2 SASEGT. CDR3 length: 17 residues. J lost 0 bases, V lost 6 bases, and 9 bases had no gene match. In DNA, the CDR3 is TGTGCCAGCAGGCCACCGGGACTAGCGGTAAACCAAGAGACCCAGTACTTC. As protein: CASRPPGLAVNQETQYF.

The sample holds a few counts of this clonotype. V gene TRBV12-3 or TRBV12-4 combines with J gene TRBJ1-4; D gene unclear. CDR3 size: 16 residues. V was pared by 7 bases and J by 0 bases, with 15 bases between. Here the CDR3 reads CASTSRLGSTNEKLFF. The CDR3 nucleotides read TGTGCCAGCACCTCCCGGTTGGGGTCAACTAATGAAAAACTGTTTTTT.

This chain connects TRBV4-1 to TRBJ1-2; possibly TRBD1 for D (6 bases). In germline, CDR1 is MGHRA, CDR2 YSYEKL. The CDR3 runs to 16 residues. Deletions cut 1 base from V and 1 base from J, with 13 bases between. For the CDR3, the DNA is TGCGCCAGCAGCCAAGGCCTGGGGGCGGGTAACTATGGCTACACCTTC. It yields the protein CASSQGLGAGNYGYTF.

The chain recombines TRBV7-6 with TRBJ2-1; 13 positions match TRBD2. Germline CDR1 is SGHVS and CDR2 is FNYEAQ. J was trimmed by 6 bases and V by 3 bases; bases with no gene match: 2. This CDR3 is 15 amino acids long. The CDR3 here is CASSLGTSGTNEQFF. Written as DNA, the CDR3 is TGTGCCAGCAGCTTGGGGACTAGCGGGACCAATGAGCAGTTCTTC. Full variable domain (missing parts from reference TRBV7-6 and TRBJ2-1): GAGVSQSPRYKVTKRGQDVALRCDPISGHVSLYWYRQALGQGPEFLTYFNYEAQQDKSGLPNDRFSAERPEGSISTLTIQRTEQRDSAMYRCASSLGTSGTNEQFFGPGTRLTVL.